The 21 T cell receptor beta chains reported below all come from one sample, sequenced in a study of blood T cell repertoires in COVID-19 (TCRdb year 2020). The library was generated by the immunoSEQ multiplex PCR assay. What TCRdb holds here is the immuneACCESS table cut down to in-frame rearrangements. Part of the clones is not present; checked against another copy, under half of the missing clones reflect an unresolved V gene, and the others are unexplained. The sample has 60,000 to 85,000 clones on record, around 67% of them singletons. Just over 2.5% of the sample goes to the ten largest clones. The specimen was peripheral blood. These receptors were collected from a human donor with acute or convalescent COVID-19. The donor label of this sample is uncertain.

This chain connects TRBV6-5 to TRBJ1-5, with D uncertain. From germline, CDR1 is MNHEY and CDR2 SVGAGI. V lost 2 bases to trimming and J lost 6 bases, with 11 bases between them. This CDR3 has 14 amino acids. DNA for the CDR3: TGTGCCAGCAGTTACATCGGAGTACGTCAGCCCCAGCATTTT. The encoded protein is CASSYIGVRQPQHF.

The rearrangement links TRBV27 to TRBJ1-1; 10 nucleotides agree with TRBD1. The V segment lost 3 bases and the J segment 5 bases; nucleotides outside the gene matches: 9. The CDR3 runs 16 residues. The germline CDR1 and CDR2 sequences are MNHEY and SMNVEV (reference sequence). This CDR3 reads CASSFGTGAVGTEAFF. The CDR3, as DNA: TGTGCCAGCAGTTTTGGGACAGGGGCGGTGGGAACTGAAGCTTTCTTT.

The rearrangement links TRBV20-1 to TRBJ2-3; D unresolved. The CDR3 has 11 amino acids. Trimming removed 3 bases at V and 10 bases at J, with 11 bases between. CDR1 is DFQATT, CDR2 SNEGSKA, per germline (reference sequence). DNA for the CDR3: TGCAGTGCTAGCGCGAGTAACCCGCAGTATTTT. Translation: CSASASNPQYF.

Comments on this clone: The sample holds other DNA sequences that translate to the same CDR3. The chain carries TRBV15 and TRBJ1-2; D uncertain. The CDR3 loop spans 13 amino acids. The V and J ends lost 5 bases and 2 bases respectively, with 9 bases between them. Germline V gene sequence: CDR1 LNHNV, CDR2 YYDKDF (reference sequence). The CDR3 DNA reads TGTGCCACCAGCGACCGGAGAAACTATGGCTACACCTTC. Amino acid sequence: CATSDRRNYGYTF.

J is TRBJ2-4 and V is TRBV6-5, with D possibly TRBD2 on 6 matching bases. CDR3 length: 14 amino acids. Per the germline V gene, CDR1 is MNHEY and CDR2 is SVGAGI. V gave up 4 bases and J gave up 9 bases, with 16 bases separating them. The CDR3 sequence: CASSSMASGGIQYF. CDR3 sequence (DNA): TGTGCCAGCAGTTCTATGGCCTCCGGGGGCATTCAGTACTTC.

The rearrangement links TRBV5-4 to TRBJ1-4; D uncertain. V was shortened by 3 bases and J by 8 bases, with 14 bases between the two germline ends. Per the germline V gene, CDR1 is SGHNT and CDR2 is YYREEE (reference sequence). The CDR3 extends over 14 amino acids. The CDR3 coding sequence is TGTGCCAGCAGCTCTGCTGGCAAGTCCGAAAAACTGTTTTTT. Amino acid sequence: CASSSAGKSEKLFF. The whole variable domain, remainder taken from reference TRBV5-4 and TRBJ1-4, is ETGVTQSPTHLIKTRGQQVTLRCSSQSGHNTVSWYQQALGQGPQFIFQYYREEENGRGNFPPRFSGLQFPNYSSELNVNALELDDSALYLCASSSAGKSEKLFFGSGTQLSVL.

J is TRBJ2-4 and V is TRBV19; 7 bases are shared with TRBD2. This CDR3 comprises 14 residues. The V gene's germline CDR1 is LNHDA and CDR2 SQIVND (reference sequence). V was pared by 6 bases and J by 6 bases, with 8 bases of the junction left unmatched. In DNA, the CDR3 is TGTGCCAGTAGCGCAGGTAGCGGGTTAAACATTCAGTACTTC. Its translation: CASSAGSGLNIQYF.

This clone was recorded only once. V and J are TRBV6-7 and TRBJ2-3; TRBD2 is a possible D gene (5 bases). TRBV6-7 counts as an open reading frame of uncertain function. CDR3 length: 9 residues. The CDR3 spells CPSGKTQYF. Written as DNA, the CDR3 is TGTCCCTCGGGGAAGACGCAGTATTTT.

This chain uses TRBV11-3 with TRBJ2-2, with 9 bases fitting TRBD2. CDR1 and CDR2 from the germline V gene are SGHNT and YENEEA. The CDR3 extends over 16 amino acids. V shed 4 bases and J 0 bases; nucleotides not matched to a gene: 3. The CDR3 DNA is TGTGCCAGCAGCTCGTTAGCGGGGGCGAACACCGGGGAGCTGTTTTTT. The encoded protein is CASSSLAGANTGELFF.

Written as DNA, the CDR3 is TGCGCCAGCAGCCACTCCGTAGGGGAACTGTTTTTT. Encoded protein: CASSHSVGELFF. This chain uses TRBV4-3 with TRBJ1-4; tentative D call: TRBD1 (5 bases). The germline V and J ends were trimmed by 3 bases and 12 bases, with 11 bases remaining between them. The length of the CDR3 is 12 residues. CDR1 and CDR2 (germline): LGHNA, YSLEER.

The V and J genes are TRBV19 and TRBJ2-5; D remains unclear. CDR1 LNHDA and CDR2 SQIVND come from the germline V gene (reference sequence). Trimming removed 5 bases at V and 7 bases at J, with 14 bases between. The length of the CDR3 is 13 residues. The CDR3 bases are TGTGCCAGTAGTGTATCCGACCTAGGGACCCAGTACTTC. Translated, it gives CASSVSDLGTQYF.

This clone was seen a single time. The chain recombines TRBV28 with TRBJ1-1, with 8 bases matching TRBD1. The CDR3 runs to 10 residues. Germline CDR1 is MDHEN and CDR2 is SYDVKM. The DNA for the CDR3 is TGTGGCTCAGGGGGCCTCCCAGCTTTCTTT. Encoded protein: CGSGGLPAFF.

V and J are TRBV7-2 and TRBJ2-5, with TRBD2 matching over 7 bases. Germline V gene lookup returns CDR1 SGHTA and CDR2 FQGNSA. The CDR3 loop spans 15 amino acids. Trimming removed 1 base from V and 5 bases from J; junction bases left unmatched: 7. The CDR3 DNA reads TGTGCCAGCAGCTTAGGGGGGGGAGTTACGGAGACCCAGTACTTC. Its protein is CASSLGGGVTETQYF.

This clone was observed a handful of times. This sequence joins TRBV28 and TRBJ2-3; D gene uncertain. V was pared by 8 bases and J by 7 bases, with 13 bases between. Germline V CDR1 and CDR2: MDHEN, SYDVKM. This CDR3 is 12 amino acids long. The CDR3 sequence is CASSPLRNTQYF. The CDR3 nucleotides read TGTGCCAGCTCCCCCTTGAGAAATACGCAGTATTTT.

The CDR3 bases are TGCGCCAGCAGCACTCAGGGATTTAACTATGGCTACACCTTC. It is translated as CASSTQGFNYGYTF. The chain joins TRBV5-1 to TRBJ1-2, with D maybe TRBD1 (5 bases). V dropped 4 bases and J dropped 1 base, with 11 bases sitting between them. In germline, CDR1 is SGHRS, CDR2 YFSETQ. This CDR3 is built from 14 residues.

For the CDR3, the DNA is TGTGCCAGTAGTATAGGGCAGGGGGGATATCAGCCCCAGCATTTT. It specifies CASSIGQGGYQPQHF. The rearrangement uses TRBV19 and TRBJ1-5; 7 bases agree with TRBD1. V shed 1 base and J 5 bases; nucleotides not matched to a gene: 5. The CDR3 is made up of 15 amino acids. The germline CDR1 and CDR2 sequences are LNHDA and SQIVND (reference sequence).

CDR3 coding DNA: TGTGCCAGCACCTTAAACCCCTGGGGGGGCCACAATGAGCAGTTCTTC. Translating it yields CASTLNPWGGHNEQFF. The V and J genes are TRBV27 and TRBJ2-1; tentatively, D is TRBD2 (7 bases). Germline values: CDR1 MNHEY, CDR2 SMNVEV (reference sequence). The V and J ends lost 7 bases and 5 bases respectively, with 21 bases between them. The CDR3 has 16 residues.

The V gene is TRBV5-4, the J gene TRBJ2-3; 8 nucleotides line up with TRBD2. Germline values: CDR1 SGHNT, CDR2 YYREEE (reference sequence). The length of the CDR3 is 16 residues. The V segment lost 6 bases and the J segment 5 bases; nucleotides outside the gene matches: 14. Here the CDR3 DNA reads TGTGCCAGCAACCTGCGCAGCGGGGGAGCGGTAGATACGCAGTATTTT. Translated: CASNLRSGGAVDTQYF.

Here the CDR3 DNA reads TGTGCCAGCAGACAGGAGAGTACAGATACGCAGTATTTT. It encodes CASRQESTDTQYF. The chain recombines TRBV5-6 with TRBJ2-3; D may be TRBD1 (5 bases). The CDR3 loop spans 13 amino acids. Trimming pared 5 bases from V and 3 bases from J, leaving 10 bases between. In germline, CDR1 is SGHDT, CDR2 YYEEEE.

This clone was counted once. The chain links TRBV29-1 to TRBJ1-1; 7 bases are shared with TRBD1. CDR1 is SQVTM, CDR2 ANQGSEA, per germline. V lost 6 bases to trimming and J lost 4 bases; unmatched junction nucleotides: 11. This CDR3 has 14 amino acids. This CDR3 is CSVEHRGGGTEAFF. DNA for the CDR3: TGCAGCGTGGAGCACAGGGGAGGAGGCACTGAAGCTTTCTTT.

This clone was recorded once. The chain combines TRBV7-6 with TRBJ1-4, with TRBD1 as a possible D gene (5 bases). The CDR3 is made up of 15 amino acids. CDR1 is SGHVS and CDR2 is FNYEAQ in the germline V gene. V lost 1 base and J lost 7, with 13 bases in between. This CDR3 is CASSLVQGWGEKLFF. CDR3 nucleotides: TGTGCCAGCAGCTTAGTCCAGGGATGGGGTGAAAAACTGTTTTTT. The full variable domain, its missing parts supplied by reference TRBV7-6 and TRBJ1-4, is GAGVSQSPRYKVTKRGQDVALRCDPISGHVSLYWYRQALGQGPEFLTYFNYEAQQDKSGLPNDRFSAERPEGSISTLTIQRTEQRDSAMYRCASSLVQGWGEKLFFGSGTQLSVL.